Below, one T cell receptor (beta chain) is given with its context. This sample was taken from a study of cytomegalovirus exposure and HLA in healthy donors. The germline V gene encodes CDR1 MNHNS and CDR2 SASEGT. CDR3 length equals 18 residues. The junction had 13 bases not matched to a gene; V was cut back by 4 bases and J by 0 bases. Only in-frame clones appear in the TCRdb table, and some are missing; sequencing was by immunoSEQ multiplex PCR. The table records 200,000 to 250,000 clones, about 90% of them present only once. The rearrangement uses TRBV6-1 and TRBJ2-5, with 8 nucleotides matching TRBD1. This receptor was identified in a man aged 18-30 years in good health and CMV-seropositive. Sequenced material: PBMCs. The CDR3 DNA follows: TGTGCCAGCAGTGGGAGAAACTGGGACAGGCGGTACCAAGAGACCCAGTACTTC. Its protein product is CASSGRNWDRRYQETQYF.